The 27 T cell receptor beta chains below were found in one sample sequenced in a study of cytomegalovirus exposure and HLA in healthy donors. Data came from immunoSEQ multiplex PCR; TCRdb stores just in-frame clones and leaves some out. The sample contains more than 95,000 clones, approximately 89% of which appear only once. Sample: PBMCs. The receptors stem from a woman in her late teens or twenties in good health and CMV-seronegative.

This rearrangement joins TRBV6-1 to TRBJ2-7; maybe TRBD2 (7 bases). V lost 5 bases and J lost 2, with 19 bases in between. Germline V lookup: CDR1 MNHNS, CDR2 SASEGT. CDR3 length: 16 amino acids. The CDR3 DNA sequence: TGTGCCAGCAGTCAAGGGGAGGGGGGGCCCCCCTACGAGCAGTACTTC. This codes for CASSQGEGGPPYEQYF.

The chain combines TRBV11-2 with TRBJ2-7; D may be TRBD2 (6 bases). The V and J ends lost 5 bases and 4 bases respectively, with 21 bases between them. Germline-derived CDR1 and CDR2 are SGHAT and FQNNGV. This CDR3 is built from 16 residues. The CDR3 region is CASSPFGGTTLYEQYV. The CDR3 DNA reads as TGTGCCAGCAGCCCATTCGGGGGAACAACCTTATACGAGCAGTACGTC.

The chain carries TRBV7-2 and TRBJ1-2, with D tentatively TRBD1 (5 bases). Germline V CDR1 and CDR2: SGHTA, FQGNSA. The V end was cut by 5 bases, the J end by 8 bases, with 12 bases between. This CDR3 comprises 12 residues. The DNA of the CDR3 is TGTGCCAGCAGCCAAAGGGGAAGCGGCTACACCTTC. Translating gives CASSQRGSGYTF.

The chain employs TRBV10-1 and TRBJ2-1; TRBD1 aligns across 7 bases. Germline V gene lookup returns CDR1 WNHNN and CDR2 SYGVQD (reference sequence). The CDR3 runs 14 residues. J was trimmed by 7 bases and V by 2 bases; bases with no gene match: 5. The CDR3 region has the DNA TGCGCCAGCAGTGAGGGACAGGAAAAAAATGAGCAGTTCTTC. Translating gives CASSEGQEKNEQFF.

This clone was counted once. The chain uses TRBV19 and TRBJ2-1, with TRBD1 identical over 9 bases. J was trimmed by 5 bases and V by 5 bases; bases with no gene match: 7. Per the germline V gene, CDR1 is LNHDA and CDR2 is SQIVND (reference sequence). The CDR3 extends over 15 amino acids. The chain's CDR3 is CASSFAQGANNEQFF. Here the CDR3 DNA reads TGTGCCAGTAGTTTTGCACAGGGGGCAAACAATGAGCAGTTCTTC.

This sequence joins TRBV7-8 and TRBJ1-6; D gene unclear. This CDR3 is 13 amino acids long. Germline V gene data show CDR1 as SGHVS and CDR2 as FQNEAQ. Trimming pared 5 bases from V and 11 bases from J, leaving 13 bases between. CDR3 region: CASSPRLYPPLHF. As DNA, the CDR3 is TGTGCCAGCAGCCCCCGGTTGTATCCACCCCTCCACTTT.

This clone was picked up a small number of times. The CDR3 protein is CASRGLAANTGELFF. CDR3 DNA sequence: TGTGCCAGCAGGGGACTAGCGGCAAACACCGGGGAGCTGTTTTTT. This chain uses TRBV2 with TRBJ2-2, with 11 bases identical to TRBD2. The CDR3 loop spans 15 amino acids. With V trimmed by 6 bases and J by 2 bases, 2 bases remained unmatched. The germline V gene encodes CDR1 SNHLY and CDR2 FYNNEI.

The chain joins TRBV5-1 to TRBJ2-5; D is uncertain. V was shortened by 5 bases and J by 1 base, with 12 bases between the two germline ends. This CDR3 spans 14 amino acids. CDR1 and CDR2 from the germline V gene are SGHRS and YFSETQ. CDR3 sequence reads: CASRGPTPQETQYF. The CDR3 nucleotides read TGCGCCAGCAGGGGCCCGACCCCCCAAGAGACCCAGTACTTC. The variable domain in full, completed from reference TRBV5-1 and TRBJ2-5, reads KAGVTQTPRYLIKTRGQQVTLSCSPISGHRSVSWYQQTPGQGLQFLFEYFSETQRNKGNFPGRFSGRQFSNSRSEMNVSTLELGDSALYLCASRGPTPQETQYFGPGTRLLVL.

Written as DNA, the CDR3 is TGTGCCAGCAGTCTAGGACAGACCTACGAGCAGTACGTC. The encoded protein is CASSLGQTYEQYV. V is TRBV6-5 and J is TRBJ2-7, with D possibly TRBD1 on 6 matching bases. Germline V gene data show CDR1 as MNHEY and CDR2 as SVGAGI. V lost 5 bases to trimming and J lost 2 bases, with 10 bases between them. CDR3 length: 13 residues.

CDR3 DNA sequence: TGTGCCAGCAGCGAGAGACCGACAGGCCAAGAGACCCAGTACTTC. The encoded protein is CASSERPTGQETQYF. V is TRBV5-4 and J is TRBJ2-5, with D maybe TRBD1 (6 bases). Germline lookup yields CDR1 SGHNT and CDR2 YYREEE (reference sequence). CDR3 length: 15 amino acids. Trimming cost V 4 bases and J 1 base, with 14 bases left between them.

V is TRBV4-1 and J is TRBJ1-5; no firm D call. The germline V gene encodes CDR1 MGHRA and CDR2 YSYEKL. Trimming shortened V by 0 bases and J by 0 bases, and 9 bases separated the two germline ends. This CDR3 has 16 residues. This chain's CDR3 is CASSQESVYSNQPQHF. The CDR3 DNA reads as TGCGCCAGCAGCCAAGAGAGCGTTTATAGCAATCAGCCCCAGCATTTT.

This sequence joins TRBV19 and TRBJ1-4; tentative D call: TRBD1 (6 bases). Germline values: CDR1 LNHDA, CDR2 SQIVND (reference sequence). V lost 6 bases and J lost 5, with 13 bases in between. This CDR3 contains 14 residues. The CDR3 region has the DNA TGTGCCAGTAGCCCCGGGACACCCAATGAAAAACTGTTTTTT. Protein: CASSPGTPNEKLFF.

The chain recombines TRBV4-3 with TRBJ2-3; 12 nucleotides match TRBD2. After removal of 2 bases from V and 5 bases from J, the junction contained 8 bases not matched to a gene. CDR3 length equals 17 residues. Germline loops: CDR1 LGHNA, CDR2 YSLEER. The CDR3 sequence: CASSQSPSGRAVDTQYF. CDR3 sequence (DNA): TGCGCCAGCAGCCAATCGCCTAGCGGGAGGGCCGTAGATACGCAGTATTTT.

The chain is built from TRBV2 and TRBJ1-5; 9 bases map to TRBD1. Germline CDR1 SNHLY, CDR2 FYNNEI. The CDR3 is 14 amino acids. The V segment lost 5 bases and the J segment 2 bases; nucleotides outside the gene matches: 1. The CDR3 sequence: CASSRQGGNQPQHF. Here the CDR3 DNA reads TGTGCCAGCAGTCGACAGGGGGGCAATCAGCCCCAGCATTTT.

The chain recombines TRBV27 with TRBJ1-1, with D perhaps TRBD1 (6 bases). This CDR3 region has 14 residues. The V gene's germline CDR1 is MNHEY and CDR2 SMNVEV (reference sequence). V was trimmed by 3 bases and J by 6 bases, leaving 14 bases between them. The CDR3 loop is CASSFFGGFAEAFF. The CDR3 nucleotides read TGTGCCAGCAGTTTTTTTGGGGGCTTCGCTGAAGCTTTCTTT.

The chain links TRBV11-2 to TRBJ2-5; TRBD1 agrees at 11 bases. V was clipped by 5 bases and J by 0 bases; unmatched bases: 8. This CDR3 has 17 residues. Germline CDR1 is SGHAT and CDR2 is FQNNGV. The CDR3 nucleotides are TGTGCCAGCAGCCTGGGACAGGGGGTACTGTACCAAGAGACCCAGTACTTC. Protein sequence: CASSLGQGVLYQETQYF.

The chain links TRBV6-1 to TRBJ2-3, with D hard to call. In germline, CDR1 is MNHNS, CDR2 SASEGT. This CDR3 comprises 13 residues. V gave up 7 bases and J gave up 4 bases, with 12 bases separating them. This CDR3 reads CASTDLVADTQYF. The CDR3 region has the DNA TGTGCCAGCACAGATCTTGTGGCAGATACGCAGTATTTT.

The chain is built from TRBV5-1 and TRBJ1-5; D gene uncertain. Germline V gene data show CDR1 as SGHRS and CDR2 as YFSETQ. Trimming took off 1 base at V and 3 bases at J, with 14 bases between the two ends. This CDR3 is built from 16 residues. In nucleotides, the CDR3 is TGCGCCAGCAGCTTGCCTCCCCAGACACCCAATCAGCCCCAGCATTTT. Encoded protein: CASSLPPQTPNQPQHF.

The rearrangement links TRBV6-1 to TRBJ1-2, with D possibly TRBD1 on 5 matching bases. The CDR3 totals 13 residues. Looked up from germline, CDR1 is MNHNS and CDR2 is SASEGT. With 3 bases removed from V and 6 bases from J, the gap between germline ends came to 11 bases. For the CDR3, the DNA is TGTGCCAGCAGTGAGGCAGGGTCGGATGGCTACACCTTC. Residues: CASSEAGSDGYTF.

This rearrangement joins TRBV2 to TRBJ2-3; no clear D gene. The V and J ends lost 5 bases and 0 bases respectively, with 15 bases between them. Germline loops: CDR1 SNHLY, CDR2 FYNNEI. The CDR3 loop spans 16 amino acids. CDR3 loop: CASSTLGYGSTDTQYF. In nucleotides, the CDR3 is TGTGCCAGCAGTACTCTAGGATATGGGAGCACAGATACGCAGTATTTT. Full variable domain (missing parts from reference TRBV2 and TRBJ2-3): EPEVTQTPSHQVTQMGQEVILRCVPISNHLYFYWYRQILGQKVEFLVSFYNNEISEKSEIFDDQFSVERPDGSNFTLKIRSTKLEDSAMYFCASSTLGYGSTDTQYFGPGTRLTVL.

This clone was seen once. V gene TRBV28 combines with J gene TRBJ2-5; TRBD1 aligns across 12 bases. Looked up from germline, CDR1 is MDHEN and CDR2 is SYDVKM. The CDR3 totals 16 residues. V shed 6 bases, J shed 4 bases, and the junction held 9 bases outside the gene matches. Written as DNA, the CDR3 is TGTGCCAGCAGATACCGGGACAGGGGGCGCGGAGAGACCCAGTACTTC. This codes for CASRYRDRGRGETQYF.

The CDR3 DNA sequence: TGTGCCAGCATGGGACAGGGGGCGAACACTGAAGCTTTCTTT. The encoded protein is CASMGQGANTEAFF. This chain uses TRBV6-6 with TRBJ1-1, with 12 nucleotides matching TRBD1. CDR1 and CDR2 from the germline V gene are MNHNY and SVGAGI (reference sequence). The CDR3 is 14 residues long. The junction had 1 base not matched to a gene; V was cut back by 7 bases and J by 1 base.

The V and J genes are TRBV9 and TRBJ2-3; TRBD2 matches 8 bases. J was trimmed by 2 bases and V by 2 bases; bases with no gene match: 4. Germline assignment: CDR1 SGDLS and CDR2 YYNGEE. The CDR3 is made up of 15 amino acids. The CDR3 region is CASSVGGGHTDTQYF. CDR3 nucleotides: TGTGCCAGCAGCGTGGGCGGGGGGCACACAGATACGCAGTATTTT.

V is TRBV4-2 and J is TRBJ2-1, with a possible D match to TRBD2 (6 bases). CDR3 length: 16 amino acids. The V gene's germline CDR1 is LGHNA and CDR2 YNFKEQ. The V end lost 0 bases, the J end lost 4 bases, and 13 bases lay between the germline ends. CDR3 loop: CASSQEAGSLYNEQFF. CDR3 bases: TGTGCCAGCAGCCAAGAGGCGGGGAGCTTATACAATGAGCAGTTCTTC.

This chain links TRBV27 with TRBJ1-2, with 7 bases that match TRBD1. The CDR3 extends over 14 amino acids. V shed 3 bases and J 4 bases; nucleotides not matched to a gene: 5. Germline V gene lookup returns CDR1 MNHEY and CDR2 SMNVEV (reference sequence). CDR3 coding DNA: TGTGCCAGCAGTTTTCGGGACAGCCCCTATGGCTACACCTTC. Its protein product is CASSFRDSPYGYTF.

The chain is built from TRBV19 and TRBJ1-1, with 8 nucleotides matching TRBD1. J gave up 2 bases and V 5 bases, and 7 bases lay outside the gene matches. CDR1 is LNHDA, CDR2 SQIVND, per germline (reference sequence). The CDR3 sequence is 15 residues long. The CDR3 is CASSARTGRNTEAFF. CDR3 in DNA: TGTGCCAGTAGTGCACGGACAGGGAGAAACACTGAAGCTTTCTTT. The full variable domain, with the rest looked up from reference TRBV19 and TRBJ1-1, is DGGITQSPKYLFRKEGQNVTLSCEQNLNHDAMYWYRQDPGQGLRLIYYSQIVNDFQKGDIAEGYSVSREKKESFPLTVTSAQKNPTAFYLCASSARTGRNTEAFFGQGTRLTVV.

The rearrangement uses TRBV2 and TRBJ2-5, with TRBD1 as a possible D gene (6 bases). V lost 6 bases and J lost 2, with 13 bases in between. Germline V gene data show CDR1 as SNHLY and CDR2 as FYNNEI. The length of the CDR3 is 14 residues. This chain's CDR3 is CASSARQEQETQYF. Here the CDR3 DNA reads TGTGCCAGCAGCGCGCGACAGGAGCAAGAGACCCAGTACTTC.